The clone carrying this T cell receptor (beta chain) was recorded at least ten times. The antigen remains unidentified. The sample belongs to a study of T-cell reconstitution after alpha-beta-depleted transplantation in children. Study-level results: In patients about two months after transplant, alpha-beta T cells reportedly arose from several hundred expanded graft clones. Some patients owed their high day-60 TCRbeta diversity to surviving recipient T cells and thymic progenitors. It was newly produced T cells that mostly accounted for T-cell counts and diversity one year after transplant.

Construction of the TCRbeta library involved unique molecular identifiers. TCRdb redid the calling of the PCR reads with MiXCR, one entry per CDR3 protein. This table has 700,000 or so distinct CDR3 sequences, 10% to 15% appearing once. The CDR3 runs 13 residues. The V end was cut by 5 bases, the J end by 5 bases, with 9 bases between. The chain couples TRBV12-3 or TRBV12-4 to TRBJ1-4; no firm D call. The source material was PBMCs, sampled before TCRalphabeta/CD19-depleted stem cell transplant. The sequence came from a girl aged 2-10 years with congenital amegakaryocytic thrombocytopenia, due to receive a stem cell transplant. CDR3 protein: CASSMGGNEKLFF. The CDR3 DNA is TGTGCCAGCAGTATGGGCGGAAATGAAAAACTGTTTTTT.